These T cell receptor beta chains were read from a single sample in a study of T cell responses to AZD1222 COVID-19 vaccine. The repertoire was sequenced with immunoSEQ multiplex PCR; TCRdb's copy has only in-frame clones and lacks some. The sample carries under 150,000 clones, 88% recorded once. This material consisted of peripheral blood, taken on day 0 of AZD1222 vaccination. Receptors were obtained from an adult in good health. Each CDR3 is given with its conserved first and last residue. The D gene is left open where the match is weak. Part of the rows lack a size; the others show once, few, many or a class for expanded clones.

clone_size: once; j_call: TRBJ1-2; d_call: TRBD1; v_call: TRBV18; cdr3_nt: TGTGCCAGCTCACCCTGGGACAGCGGGAAGGATGGCTACACCTTC; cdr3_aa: CASSPWDSGKDGYTF
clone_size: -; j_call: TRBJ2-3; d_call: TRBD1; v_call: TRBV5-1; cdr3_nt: TGCGCCAGCAGCTTGGAGGGGACAGACACAGATACGCAGTATTTT; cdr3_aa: CASSLEGTDTDTQYF
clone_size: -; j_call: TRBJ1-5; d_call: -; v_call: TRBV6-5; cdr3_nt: TGTGCCAGCACCGCGGTGGGGCCCCAGCATTTT; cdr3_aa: CASTAVGPQHF
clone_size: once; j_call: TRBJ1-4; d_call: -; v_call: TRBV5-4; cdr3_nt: TGTGCCAGCAGCTTGGGGGGGAGTGAAAAACTGTTTTTT; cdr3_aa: CASSLGGSEKLFF
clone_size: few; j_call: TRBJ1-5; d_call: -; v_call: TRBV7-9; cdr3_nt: TGTGCCAGCAGCTTAGCGCTGGGGGGCAATCAGCCCCAGCATTTT; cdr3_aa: CASSLALGGNQPQHF
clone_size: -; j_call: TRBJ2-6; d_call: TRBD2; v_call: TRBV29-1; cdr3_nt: TGCAGCGTGGGGGGGTTATCCTCTGGGGCCAACGTCCTGACTTTC; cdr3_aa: CSVGGLSSGANVLTF
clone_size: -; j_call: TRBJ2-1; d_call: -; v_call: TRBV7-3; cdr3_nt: TGTGCCAGCAGCTTAGGCGACAGAAGGTCCGATGAGCAGTTCTTC; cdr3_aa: CASSLGDRRSDEQFF
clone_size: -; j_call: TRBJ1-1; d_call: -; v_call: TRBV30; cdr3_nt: TGTGCCTGTTACGGGGGGAACACTGAAGCTTTCTTT; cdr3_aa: CACYGGNTEAFF
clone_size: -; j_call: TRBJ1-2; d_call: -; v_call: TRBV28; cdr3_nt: TGTGCCAGCAGTTTAAGACGGGACTATGGCTACACCTTC; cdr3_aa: CASSLRRDYGYTF
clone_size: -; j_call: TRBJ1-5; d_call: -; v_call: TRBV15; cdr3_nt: TGTGCCACCAGCAGAGATTTAGGGGCGGGTCAGCCCCAGCATTTT; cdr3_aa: CATSRDLGAGQPQHF
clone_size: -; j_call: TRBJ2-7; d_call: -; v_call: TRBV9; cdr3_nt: TGTGCCAGCAGCGTAGGAGGGTCCAACGAGCAGTACTTC; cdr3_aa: CASSVGGSNEQYF
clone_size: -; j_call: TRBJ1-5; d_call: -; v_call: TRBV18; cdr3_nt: TGTGCCAGCTCTACCCGGCCAGATAGCAATCAGCCCCAGCATTTT; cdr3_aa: CASSTRPDSNQPQHF
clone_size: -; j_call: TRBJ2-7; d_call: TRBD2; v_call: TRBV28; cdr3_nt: TGTGCCAGCAGTTCGGGACTAGCGGCCTACGAGCAGTACTTC; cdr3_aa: CASSSGLAAYEQYF
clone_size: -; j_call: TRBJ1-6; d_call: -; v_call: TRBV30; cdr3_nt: TGTGCCTGGAGTCGGGGAAGTCTCTCCTATAATTCACCCCTCCACTTT; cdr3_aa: CAWSRGSLSYNSPLHF
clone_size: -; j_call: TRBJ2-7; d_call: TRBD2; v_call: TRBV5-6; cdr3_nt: TGTGCCAGCAGCTTGGGACTAGCTCGCGAGCAGTACTTC; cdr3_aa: CASSLGLAREQYF
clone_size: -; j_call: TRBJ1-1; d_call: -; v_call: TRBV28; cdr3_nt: TGTGCCAGCAGGGACAGTGAAGCTTTCTTT; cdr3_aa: CASRDSEAFF
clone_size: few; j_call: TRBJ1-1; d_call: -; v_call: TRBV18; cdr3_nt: TGTGCCAGCTCACCTGGAGGGAACCCTGAAGCTTTCTTT; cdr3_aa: CASSPGGNPEAFF
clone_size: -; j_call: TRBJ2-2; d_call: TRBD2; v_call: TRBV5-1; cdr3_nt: TGCGCCAGCAGCTCGGGAGGTGGATTCGGGGAGCTGTTTTTT; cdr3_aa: CASSSGGGFGELFF
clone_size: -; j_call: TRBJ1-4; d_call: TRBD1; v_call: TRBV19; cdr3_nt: TGTGCCAGTAGTATAGATCACAGGGGTGAAAAACTGTTTTTT; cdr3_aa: CASSIDHRGEKLFF
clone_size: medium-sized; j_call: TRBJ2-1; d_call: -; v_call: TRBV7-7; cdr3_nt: TGTGCTAGCAGCCCCCCCGCTAGCGAGGGCAATGAGCAGTTCTTC; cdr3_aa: CASSPPASEGNEQFF
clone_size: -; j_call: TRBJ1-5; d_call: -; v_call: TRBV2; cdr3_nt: TGTGCCAGCAGTGTTCTAGGAGCAGGGCAGCCCCAGCATTTT; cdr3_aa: CASSVLGAGQPQHF
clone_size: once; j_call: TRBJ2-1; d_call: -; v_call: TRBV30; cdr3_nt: TGTGCCTGGAGTGTTATCTTAGGTGACGAGCAGTTCTTC; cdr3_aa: CAWSVILGDEQFF
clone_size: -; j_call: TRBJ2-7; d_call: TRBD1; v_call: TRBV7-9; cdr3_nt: TGTGCCAGCAGCTTAGCCGGGACAGGGAGGCACGAGCAGTACTTC; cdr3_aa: CASSLAGTGRHEQYF
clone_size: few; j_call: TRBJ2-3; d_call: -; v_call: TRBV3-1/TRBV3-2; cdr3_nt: TGTGCCAGCAGCCAAGATGGGGGGAGCACAGATACGCAGTATTTT; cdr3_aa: CASSQDGGSTDTQYF
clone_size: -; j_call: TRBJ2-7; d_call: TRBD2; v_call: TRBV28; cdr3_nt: TGTGCCAGCAGTTCCCTGGGACTAGCGGGAGGGCCGAGCTCCTACGAGCAGTACTTC; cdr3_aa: CASSSLGLAGGPSSYEQYF
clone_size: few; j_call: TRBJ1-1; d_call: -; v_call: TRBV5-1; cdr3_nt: TGCGCCAGCAGCAGGGGGGCGGAGAACACTGAAGCTTTCTTT; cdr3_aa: CASSRGAENTEAFF
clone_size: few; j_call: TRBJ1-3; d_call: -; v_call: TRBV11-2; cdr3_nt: TGTGCCAGCAGCTTAGTCTGGGGTTCTGGAAACACCATATATTTT; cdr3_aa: CASSLVWGSGNTIYF
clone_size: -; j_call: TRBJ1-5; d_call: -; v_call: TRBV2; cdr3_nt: TGTGCCAGCAGTGAAGGGCCCCGTCAGCCCCAGCATTTT; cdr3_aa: CASSEGPRQPQHF
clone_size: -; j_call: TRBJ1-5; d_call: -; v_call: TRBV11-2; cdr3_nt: TGTGCCAGCAGCTTAGGAGAGTATAGCAATCAGCCCCAGCATTTT; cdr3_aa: CASSLGEYSNQPQHF
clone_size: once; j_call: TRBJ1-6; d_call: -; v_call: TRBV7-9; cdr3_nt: TGTGCCAGCAGCATTGACAGGAATAATTCACCCCTCCACTTT; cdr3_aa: CASSIDRNNSPLHF
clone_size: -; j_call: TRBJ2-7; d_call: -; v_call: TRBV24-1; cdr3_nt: TGTGCCACCTCCGGGGGCTACGAGCAGTACTTC; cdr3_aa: CATSGGYEQYF